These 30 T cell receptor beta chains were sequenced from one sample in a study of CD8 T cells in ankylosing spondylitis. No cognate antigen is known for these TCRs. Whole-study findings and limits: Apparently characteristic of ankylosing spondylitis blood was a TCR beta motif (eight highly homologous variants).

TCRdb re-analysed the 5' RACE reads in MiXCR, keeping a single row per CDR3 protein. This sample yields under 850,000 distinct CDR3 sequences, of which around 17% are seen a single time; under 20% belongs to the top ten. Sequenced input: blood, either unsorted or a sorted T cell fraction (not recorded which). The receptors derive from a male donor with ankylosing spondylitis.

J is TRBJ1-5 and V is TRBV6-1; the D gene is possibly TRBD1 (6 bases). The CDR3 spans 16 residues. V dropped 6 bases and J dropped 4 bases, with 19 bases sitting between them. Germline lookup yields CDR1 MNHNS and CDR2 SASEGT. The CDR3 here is CASRPEGRGRNQPQHF. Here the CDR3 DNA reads TGTGCCAGCAGGCCCGAGGGCAGGGGTCGGAATCAGCCCCAGCATTTT.

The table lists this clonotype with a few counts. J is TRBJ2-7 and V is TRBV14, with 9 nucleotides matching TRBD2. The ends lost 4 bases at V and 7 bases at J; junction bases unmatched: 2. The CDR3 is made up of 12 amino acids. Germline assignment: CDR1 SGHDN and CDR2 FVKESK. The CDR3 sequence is CASSPGLAEQYF. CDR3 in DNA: TGTGCCAGCAGCCCCGGACTAGCGGAGCAGTACTTC.

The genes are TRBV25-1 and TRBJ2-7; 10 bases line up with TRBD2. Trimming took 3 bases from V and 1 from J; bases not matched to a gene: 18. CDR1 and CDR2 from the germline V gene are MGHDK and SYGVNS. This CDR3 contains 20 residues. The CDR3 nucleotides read TGTGCCAGCAGTGACCCCTCCACCACCTCCGGGACTAGCGCGTCCTACGAGCAGTACTTC. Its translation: CASSDPSTTSGTSASYEQYF.

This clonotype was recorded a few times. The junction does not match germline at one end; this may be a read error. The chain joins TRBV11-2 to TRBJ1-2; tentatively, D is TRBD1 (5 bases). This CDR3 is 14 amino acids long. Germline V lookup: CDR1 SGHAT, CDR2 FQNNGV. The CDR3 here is CASSIDGTFGGYTF. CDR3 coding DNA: TGTGCCAGCAGCATAGATGGGACCTTTGGTGGCTACACCTTC. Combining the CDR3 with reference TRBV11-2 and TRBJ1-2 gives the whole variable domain EAGVAQSPRYKIIEKRQSVAFWCNPISGHATLYWYQQILGQGPKLLIQFQNNGVVDDSQLPKDRFSAERLKGVDSTLKIQPAKLEDSAVYLCASSIDGTFGGYTFGSGTRLTVV.

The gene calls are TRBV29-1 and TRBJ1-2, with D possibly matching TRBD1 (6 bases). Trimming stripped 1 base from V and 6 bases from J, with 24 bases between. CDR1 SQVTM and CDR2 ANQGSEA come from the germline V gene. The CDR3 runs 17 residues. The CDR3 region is CSVEVGLSGGLTDGYTF. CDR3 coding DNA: TGCAGCGTTGAAGTCGGACTTTCTGGGGGCTTAACGGATGGCTACACCTTC.

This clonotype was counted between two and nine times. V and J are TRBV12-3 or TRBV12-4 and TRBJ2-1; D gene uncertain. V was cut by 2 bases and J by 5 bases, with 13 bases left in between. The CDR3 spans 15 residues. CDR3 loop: CASSLWAITNNEQFF. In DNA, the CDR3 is TGTGCCAGCAGTTTATGGGCGATTACCAACAATGAGCAGTTCTTC.

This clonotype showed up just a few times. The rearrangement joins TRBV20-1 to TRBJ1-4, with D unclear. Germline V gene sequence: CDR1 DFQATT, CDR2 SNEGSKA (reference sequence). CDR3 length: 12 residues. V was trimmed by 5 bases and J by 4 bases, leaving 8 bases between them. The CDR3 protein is CSARSVNEKLFF. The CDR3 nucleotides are TGCAGTGCTCGCAGTGTTAATGAAAAACTGTTTTTT.

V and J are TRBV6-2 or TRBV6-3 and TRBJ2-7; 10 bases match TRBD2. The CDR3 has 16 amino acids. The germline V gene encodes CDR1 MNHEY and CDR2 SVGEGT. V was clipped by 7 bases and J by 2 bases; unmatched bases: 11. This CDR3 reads CASNPFGLAATYEQYF. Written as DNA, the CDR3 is TGTGCCAGCAACCCCTTCGGACTAGCGGCTACCTACGAGCAGTACTTC.

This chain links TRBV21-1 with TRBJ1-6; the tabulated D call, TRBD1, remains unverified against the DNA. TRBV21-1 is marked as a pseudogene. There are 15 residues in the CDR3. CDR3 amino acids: CASGAPGKIHSPLHF. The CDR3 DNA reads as TGTGCCAGCGGAGCCCCCGGGAAAATCCATTCACCCCTCCACTTT.

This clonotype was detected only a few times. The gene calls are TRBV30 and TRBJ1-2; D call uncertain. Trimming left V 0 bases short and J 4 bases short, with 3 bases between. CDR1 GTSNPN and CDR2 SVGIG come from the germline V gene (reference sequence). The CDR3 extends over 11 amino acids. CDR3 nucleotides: TGTGCCTGGAGTGTCTCCTATGGCTACACCTTC. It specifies CAWSVSYGYTF.

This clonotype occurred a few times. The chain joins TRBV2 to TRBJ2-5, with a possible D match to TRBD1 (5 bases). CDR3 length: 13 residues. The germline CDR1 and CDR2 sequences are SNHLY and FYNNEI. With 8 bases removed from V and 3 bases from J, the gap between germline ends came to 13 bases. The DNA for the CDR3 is TGTGCCAGCTTGGGGCAGGGCAAAGAGACCCAGTACTTC. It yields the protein CASLGQGKETQYF.

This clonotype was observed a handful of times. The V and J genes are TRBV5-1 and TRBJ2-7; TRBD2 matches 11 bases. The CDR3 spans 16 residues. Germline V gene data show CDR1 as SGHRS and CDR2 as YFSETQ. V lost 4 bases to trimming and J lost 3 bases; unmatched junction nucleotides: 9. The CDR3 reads CASSPGGLAGGYEQYF. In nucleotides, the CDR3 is TGCGCCAGCAGCCCCGGGGGGCTAGCGGGAGGCTACGAGCAGTACTTC.

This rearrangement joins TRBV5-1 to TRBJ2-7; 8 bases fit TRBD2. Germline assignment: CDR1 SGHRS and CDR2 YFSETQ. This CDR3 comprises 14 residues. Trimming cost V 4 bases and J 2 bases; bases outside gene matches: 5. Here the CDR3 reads CASSPSGHTYEQYF. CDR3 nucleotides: TGCGCCAGCAGCCCTAGCGGGCACACCTACGAGCAGTACTTC.

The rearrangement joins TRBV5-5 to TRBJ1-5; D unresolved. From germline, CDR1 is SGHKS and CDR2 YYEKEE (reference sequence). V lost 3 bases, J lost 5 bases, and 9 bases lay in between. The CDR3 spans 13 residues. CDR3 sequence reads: CASSSTQYQPQHF. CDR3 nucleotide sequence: TGTGCCAGCAGCTCCACCCAGTATCAGCCCCAGCATTTT.

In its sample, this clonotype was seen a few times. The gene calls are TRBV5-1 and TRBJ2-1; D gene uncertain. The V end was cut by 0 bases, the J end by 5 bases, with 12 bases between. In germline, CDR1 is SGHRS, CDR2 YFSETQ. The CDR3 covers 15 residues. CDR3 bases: TGCGCCAGCAGCTTGGAAGGGTTTAGCAACAATGAGCAGTTCTTC. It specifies CASSLEGFSNNEQFF.

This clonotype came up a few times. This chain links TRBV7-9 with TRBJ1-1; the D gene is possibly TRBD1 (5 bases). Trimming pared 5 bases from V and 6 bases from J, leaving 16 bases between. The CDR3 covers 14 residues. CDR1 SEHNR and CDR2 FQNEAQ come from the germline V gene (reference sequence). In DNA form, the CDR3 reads TGTGCCAGCAGCCCCAGTTGGGGGGATCCTGAAGCTTTCTTT. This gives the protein CASSPSWGDPEAFF.

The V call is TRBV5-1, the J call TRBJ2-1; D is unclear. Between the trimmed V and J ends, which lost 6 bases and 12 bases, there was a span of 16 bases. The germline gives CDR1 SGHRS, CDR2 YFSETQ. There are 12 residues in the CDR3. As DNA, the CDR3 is TGCGCCAGCAACCAAGAAGGATACGGGCAGTTCTTC. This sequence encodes CASNQEGYGQFF.

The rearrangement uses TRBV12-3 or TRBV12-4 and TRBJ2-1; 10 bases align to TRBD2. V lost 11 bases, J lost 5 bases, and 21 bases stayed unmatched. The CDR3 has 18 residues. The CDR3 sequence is CAFSLASVPSGSDNEQFF. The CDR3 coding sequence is TGTGCCTTCAGTTTAGCGAGCGTCCCTAGCGGGAGTGACAATGAGCAGTTCTTC.

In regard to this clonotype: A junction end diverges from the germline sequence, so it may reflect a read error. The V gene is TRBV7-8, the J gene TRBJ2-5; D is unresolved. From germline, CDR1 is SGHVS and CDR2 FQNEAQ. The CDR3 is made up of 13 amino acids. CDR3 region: CASCLSRQETQYF. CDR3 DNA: TGTGCCAGCTGCTTGAGTAGGCAAGAGACCCAGTACTTC.

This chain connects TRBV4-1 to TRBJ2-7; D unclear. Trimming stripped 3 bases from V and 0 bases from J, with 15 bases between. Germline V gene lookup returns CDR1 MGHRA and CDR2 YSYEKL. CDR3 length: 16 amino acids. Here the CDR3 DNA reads TGCGCCAGCAGCCACATAGAACGAAGGAGCTCCTACGAGCAGTACTTC. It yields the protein CASSHIERRSSYEQYF.

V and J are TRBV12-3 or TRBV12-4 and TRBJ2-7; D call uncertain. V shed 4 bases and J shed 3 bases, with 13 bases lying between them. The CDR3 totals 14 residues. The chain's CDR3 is CASSSLDEYYEQYF. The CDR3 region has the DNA TGTGCCAGCAGTTCCCTTGACGAGTACTACGAGCAGTACTTC.

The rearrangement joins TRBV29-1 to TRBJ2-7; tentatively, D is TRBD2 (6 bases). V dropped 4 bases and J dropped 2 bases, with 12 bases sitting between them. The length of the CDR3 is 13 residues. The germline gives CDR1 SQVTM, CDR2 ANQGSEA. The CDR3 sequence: CSVVTSYTYEQYF. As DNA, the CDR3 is TGCAGCGTTGTAACTAGCTATACCTACGAGCAGTACTTC.

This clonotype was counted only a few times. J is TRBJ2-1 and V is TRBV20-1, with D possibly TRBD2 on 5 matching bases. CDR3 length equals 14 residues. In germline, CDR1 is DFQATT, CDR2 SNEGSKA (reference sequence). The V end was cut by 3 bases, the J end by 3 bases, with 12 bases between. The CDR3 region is CSASPTRFYNEQFF. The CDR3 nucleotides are TGCAGTGCTAGTCCTACTAGGTTCTACAATGAGCAGTTCTTC.

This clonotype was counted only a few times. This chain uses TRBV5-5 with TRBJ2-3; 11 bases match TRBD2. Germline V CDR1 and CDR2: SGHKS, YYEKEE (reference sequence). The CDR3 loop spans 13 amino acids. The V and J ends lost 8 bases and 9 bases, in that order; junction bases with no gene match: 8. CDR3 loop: CASLTGTSGTQYF. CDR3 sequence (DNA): TGTGCCAGTCTTACCGGGACTAGCGGCACGCAGTATTTT.

CDR3 coding DNA: TGTGCCTGGAGTCATGAAAAACTGTTTTTT. This sequence encodes CAWSHEKLFF. The chain is built from TRBV30 and TRBJ1-4; D is undetermined. Per the germline V gene, CDR1 is GTSNPN and CDR2 is SVGIG (reference sequence). With 2 bases removed from V and 6 bases from J, the gap between germline ends came to 1 base. CDR3 size: 10 residues.

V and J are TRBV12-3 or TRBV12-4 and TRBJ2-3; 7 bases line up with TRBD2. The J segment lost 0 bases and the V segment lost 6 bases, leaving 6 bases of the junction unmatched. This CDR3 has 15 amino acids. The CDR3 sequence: CASRGRGRSTDTQYF. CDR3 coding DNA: TGTGCCAGCAGGGGGAGGGGCAGGAGCACAGATACGCAGTATTTT.

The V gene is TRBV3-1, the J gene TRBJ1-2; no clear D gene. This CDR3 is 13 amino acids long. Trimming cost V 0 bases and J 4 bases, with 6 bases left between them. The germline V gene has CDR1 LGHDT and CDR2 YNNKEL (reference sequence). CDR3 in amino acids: CASSQEGRYGYTF. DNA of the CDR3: TGTGCCAGCAGCCAAGAGGGCCGCTATGGCTACACCTTC.

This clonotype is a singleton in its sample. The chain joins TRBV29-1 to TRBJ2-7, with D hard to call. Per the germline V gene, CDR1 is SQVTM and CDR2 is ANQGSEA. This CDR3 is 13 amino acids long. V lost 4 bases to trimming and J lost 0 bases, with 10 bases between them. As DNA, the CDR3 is TGCAGCGTTGTGGGTCCGCTCTCCTACGAGCAGTACTTC. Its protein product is CSVVGPLSYEQYF.

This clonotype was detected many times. In nucleotides, the CDR3 is TGCAGGCCGGAGGCGGGGAATGAGCAGTTCTTC. It encodes CRPEAGNEQFF. The chain recombines TRBV20-1 with TRBJ2-1, with D perhaps TRBD2 (6 bases). The length of the CDR3 is 11 residues. Looked up from germline, CDR1 is DFQATT and CDR2 is SNEGSKA (reference sequence).

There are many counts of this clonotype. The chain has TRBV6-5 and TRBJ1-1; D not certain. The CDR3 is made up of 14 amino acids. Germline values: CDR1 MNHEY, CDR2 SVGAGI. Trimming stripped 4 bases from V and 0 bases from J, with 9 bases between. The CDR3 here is CASSWSPMNTEAFF. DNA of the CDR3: TGTGCCAGCAGTTGGTCACCTATGAACACTGAAGCTTTCTTT.